These T cell receptor beta chains were read from a single sample in a study of T cell responses to AZD1222 COVID-19 vaccine. The data were produced by immunoSEQ multiplex PCR, yet TCRdb's version contains in-frame clones alone and is incomplete. Of about 140,000 clones listed, about 94% were seen once; the top ten hold about 3.7%. This material consisted of peripheral blood, taken on day 0 of AZD1222 vaccination. All receptors come from an adult in good health. CDR3s include the opening cysteine and the closing phenylalanine or tryptophan. The D gene is left open where the match is weak. Clone sizes are given selectively: once, few, many, or a class where the clone is expanded.

-	TRBJ2-3	TRBV10-2	TRBD1	CASRATGDTDTQYF	TGCGCCAGCAGGGCTACAGGGGACACAGATACGCAGTATTTT
once	TRBJ2-5	TRBV7-2	TRBD2	CASRSSGRAGETQYF	TGTGCCAGCAGATCTAGCGGGAGGGCCGGGGAGACCCAGTACTTC
-	TRBJ1-6	TRBV7-2	-	CASSLVGSPQSVPLHF	TGTGCCAGCAGCTTGGTTGGGTCCCCACAAAGTGTGCCCCTCCACTTT
-	TRBJ2-3	TRBV7-9	-	CASVEATDTQYF	TGTGCCAGCGTAGAGGCCACAGATACGCAGTATTTT
-	TRBJ2-2	TRBV6-5	TRBD2	CASTIAGRDTGELFF	TGTGCCAGCACTATAGCGGGAAGGGACACCGGGGAGCTGTTTTTT
-	TRBJ2-4	TRBV3-1/TRBV3-2	-	CASSHPRGPGVGIQYF	TGTGCCAGCAGCCATCCTCGCGGCCCAGGGGTGGGCATTCAGTACTTC
-	TRBJ2-7	TRBV19	-	CASTRSMGRPQEGDEQYF	TGTGCCAGTACCCGATCGATGGGCAGGCCCCAGGAAGGAGACGAGCAGTACTTC
-	TRBJ2-1	TRBV5-4	TRBD2	CASSLGRAGGNEQFF	TGTGCCAGCAGCTTGGGTCGAGCGGGGGGCAATGAGCAGTTCTTC
-	TRBJ2-3	TRBV28	-	CASSLSLGPGADTQYF	TGTGCCAGCAGTTTAAGTCTGGGTCCCGGGGCAGATACGCAGTATTTT
-	TRBJ2-2	TRBV7-7	-	CASSRTTGATGELFF	TGTGCCAGCAGCAGGACTACAGGAGCCACCGGGGAGCTGTTTTTT
-	TRBJ2-2	TRBV7-2	TRBD2	CASSPRLAGGSTGELFF	TGTGCCAGCAGCCCACGACTAGCGGGAGGGAGCACCGGGGAGCTGTTTTTT
-	TRBJ1-2	TRBV3-1/TRBV3-2	-	CASSQGQFGRGGYGYTF	TGTGCCAGCAGCCAGGGTCAGTTTGGTCGCGGGGGATATGGCTACACCTTC
-	TRBJ1-3	TRBV11-2	-	CASSRRGDSGNTIYF	TGTGCCAGCTCCCGAAGGGGGGACTCTGGAAACACCATATATTTT
-	TRBJ1-1	TRBV9	-	CASSAQHIRLGGNEAFF	TGTGCCAGCAGCGCCCAACACATTAGGTTGGGGGGCAATGAAGCTTTCTTT
-	TRBJ1-2	TRBV5-6	-	CASSSTGTYGYTF	TGTGCCAGCAGCTCCACAGGAACCTATGGCTACACCTTC
-	TRBJ2-3	TRBV3-1/TRBV3-2	-	CASSQVGGGTDTQYF	TGTGCCAGCAGCCAAGTTGGGGGAGGCACAGATACGCAGTATTTT
-	TRBJ2-1	TRBV18	TRBD1	CASSPFPGQGASLREQFF	TGTGCCAGCTCACCCTTTCCGGGACAGGGGGCCTCACTAAGGGAGCAGTTCTTC
-	TRBJ2-7	TRBV7-8	-	CASGLGQFYEQYF	TGTGCCAGCGGACTAGGACAGTTCTACGAGCAGTACTTC
-	TRBJ2-5	TRBV6-5	-	CASSYPQGTQYF	TGTGCCAGCAGTTACCCCCAGGGGACCCAGTACTTC
-	TRBJ2-3	TRBV9	-	CASSVSTGSGLDTQYF	TGTGCCAGCAGCGTTTCGACAGGATCAGGGTTAGATACGCAGTATTTT
once	TRBJ1-2	TRBV11-2	-	CASSLDGHKASSYGYTF	TGTGCCAGCAGCTTAGACGGACATAAGGCGTCTAGCTATGGCTACACCTTC
once	TRBJ2-3	TRBV28	TRBD1	CASSFMGQGQADTQYF	TGTGCCAGCAGTTTCATGGGACAGGGTCAGGCAGATACGCAGTATTTT
-	TRBJ1-3	TRBV18	-	CASSPARSSGNTIYF	TGTGCCAGCTCACCGGCTAGGAGCTCTGGAAACACCATATATTTT
-	TRBJ2-3	TRBV2	-	CAGVVGVTDTQYF	TGTGCCGGCGTAGTAGGTGTAACAGATACGCAGTATTTT
-	TRBJ1-1	TRBV6-6	-	CASSLKRVNTEAFF	TGTGCCAGCAGCCTCAAACGCGTGAACACTGAAGCTTTCTTT
-	TRBJ1-2	TRBV27	TRBD1	CASSHGTDYGYTF	TGTGCCAGCAGCCACGGGACAGACTATGGCTACACCTTC
-	TRBJ2-1	TRBV7-2	-	CASSPQSLSYNEQFF	TGTGCCAGCAGCCCGCAAAGCCTTTCCTACAATGAGCAGTTCTTC
-	TRBJ2-5	TRBV24-1	-	CATSERTAQETQYF	TGTGCCACCAGTGAGCGGACGGCCCAAGAGACCCAGTACTTC
-	TRBJ1-6	TRBV25-1	-	CASRQGNLVYSPLHF	TGTGCCAGCAGGCAGGGGAACTTAGTCTATTCACCCCTCCACTTT
-	TRBJ1-2	TRBV30	TRBD1	CAWSVIGGQYGYTF	TGTGCCTGGAGTGTGATAGGGGGCCAATATGGCTACACCTTC
-	TRBJ1-5	TRBV6-4	-	CASSAEGNQPQHF	TGTGCCAGCAGTGCCGAAGGGAATCAGCCCCAGCATTTT
-	TRBJ1-2	TRBV28	-	CASSLGTYGYTF	TGTGCCAGCAGTTTGGGGACCTATGGCTACACCTTC
-	TRBJ2-7	TRBV10-3	TRBD2	CAISEFITSGRPNEQYF	TGTGCCATCAGTGAGTTCATTACTAGCGGGAGACCCAACGAGCAGTACTTC
-	TRBJ1-5	TRBV5-6	-	CASSLYWTEGQPQHF	TGTGCCAGCAGCTTGTACTGGACAGAGGGTCAGCCCCAGCATTTT
-	TRBJ1-6	TRBV15	-	CATSSLTDAGTPLHF	TGTGCCACCAGCAGTCTTACGGACGCCGGGACACCCCTCCACTTT
-	TRBJ2-7	TRBV5-1	-	CASSYRDEQYF	TGCGCCAGCAGCTACCGGGACGAGCAGTACTTC
-	TRBJ2-3	TRBV7-2	TRBD1	CASSLALGQGYTDTQYF	TGTGCCAGCAGCTTAGCGCTCGGACAGGGGTACACAGATACGCAGTATTTT
few	TRBJ2-2	TRBV19	-	CASRTRQTTGELFF	TGTGCCAGTAGAACCCGACAGACCACCGGGGAGCTGTTTTTT
-	TRBJ1-5	TRBV6-1	-	CASSERQVIWEQPQHF	TGTGCCAGCAGTGAACGACAGGTCATTTGGGAGCAGCCCCAGCATTTT
-	TRBJ2-5	TRBV7-8	-	CASSIQETQYF	TGTGCCAGCAGCATACAAGAGACCCAGTACTTC
-	TRBJ1-1	TRBV7-8	-	CASSLETRTTEAFF	TGTGCCAGCAGCTTAGAGACAAGGACGACTGAAGCTTTCTTT
-	TRBJ1-1	TRBV29-1	TRBD1	CSVQTGMNTEAFF	TGCAGCGTCCAGACAGGGATGAACACTGAAGCTTTCTTT
-	TRBJ1-1	TRBV2	-	CASKADVMNTEAFF	TGTGCCAGCAAGGCAGACGTTATGAACACTGAAGCTTTCTTT
-	TRBJ1-1	TRBV5-1	-	CASSLSWNTEAFF	TGCGCCAGCAGCTTGAGCTGGAACACTGAAGCTTTCTTT
-	TRBJ1-1	TRBV15	-	CATSRDLGVGTEAFF	TGTGCCACCAGCAGAGATCTCGGGGTCGGAACTGAAGCTTTCTTT
-	TRBJ1-2	TRBV18	-	CASSPTRINYGYTF	TGTGCCAGCTCACCAACTCGGATTAACTATGGCTACACCTTC
-	TRBJ2-7	TRBV29-1	-	CSAGISYEQYF	TGCAGCGCCGGGATCTCCTACGAGCAGTACTTC
-	TRBJ2-5	TRBV11-2	-	CASSLVSEGTQYF	TGTGCCAGCAGCTTAGTATCGGAAGGGACCCAGTACTTC
-	TRBJ1-1	TRBV12-5	-	CASGLDRLMGVAFF	TGTGCTAGTGGTCTGGACAGACTTATGGGTGTAGCTTTCTTT
-	TRBJ1-2	TRBV6-6	-	CASSPQGYYGYTF	TGTGCCAGCAGTCCACAGGGATACTATGGCTACACCTTC
-	TRBJ1-1	TRBV6-5	TRBD1	CASSYWGQGMNTEAFF	TGTGCCAGCAGTTACTGGGGACAGGGGATGAACACTGAAGCTTTCTTT
-	TRBJ2-5	TRBV6-2/TRBV6-3	-	CASSSWGQETQYF	TGTGCCAGCAGTAGTTGGGGGCAAGAGACCCAGTACTTC
once	TRBJ1-1	TRBV6-1	TRBD1	CASSEAQGTEAFF	TGTGCCAGCAGTGAAGCACAGGGGACTGAAGCTTTCTTT
-	TRBJ2-7	TRBV12-3/TRBV12-4	-	CASSFDPGYEQYF	TGTGCCAGCAGTTTTGATCCCGGCTACGAGCAGTACTTC